The entry below gives a single T cell receptor (beta chain) sequence along with its context. There is no known antigen for this receptor. Base qualities are not recorded, but no much larger clone differs from it by a single base. These data belong to a study of blood T cell repertoires in COVID-19 (dated by TCRdb to the early 2020s). Background on the whole study: The collaborator samples originated in the United States, Italy and Spain and spanned the acute and convalescent phases of COVID-19. The material from the prospective study consisted of cDNA or gDNA derived from T cells, B-cell-depleted T cells, or PBMCs. Subjects who had been exposed to COVID-19, were actively infected with it, or had recovered from it provided the deeply sampled blood TCRbeta repertoires that made up the dataset. The repertoires were made available in a free public database intended to serve as a resource for research on the immune response to SARS-CoV-2. Samples came from the ongoing ImmuneRACE study (first 160 participants) plus 1,254 subjects from 6 global collaborators. A de-identified subject ID, COVID-19 status, age in years and sex were almost always included in the sample metadata. HLA class I and class II types, where available, came from metadata supplied by the sample provider rather than from assay-based typing. What the study reported, not specific to this receptor: The amount of clinical and demographic metadata varied by source and participant and was provided uncurated.

Participants in the prospective study were aged about 18 to 95 years, lived in over 20 United States geographic areas, and enrolled through a virtual design. In the prospective study, participants were assigned to cohorts based on the clinical history participants reported in a screening survey and a study questionnaire. For ImmuneRACE Cohort 3, a participant was defined as recovered based on two consecutive negative NP/OP PCR tests, clearance by a healthcare professional, or resolution of symptoms. In the prospective study, mobile phlebotomists collected whole blood, serum and a nasopharyngeal or oropharyngeal swab from each participant. Additional blood draws and questionnaires over an approximately two-month period could optionally be provided by prospective study participants. Prospective study blood samples were shipped either frozen or at room temperature before DNA extraction. TCRbeta CDR3 regions were amplified from genomic DNA using the immunoSEQ Assay, a bias-controlled multiplex PCR. On the study's bioinformatics: Nucleated cell counts per sample were estimated from amplification of reference gene primers within the assay. To quantify the absolute abundance of each unique TCRbeta CDR3 rearrangement, sequence reads were collapsed and filtered. For each sample, productive Simpson clonality was calculated by taking the square root of Simpson's diversity index across productive rearrangements. The immuneACCESS repertoire file appears here via TCRdb, limited to in-frame rearrangements. These files lack a portion of the clones; in checked studies, under half of the deficit traces to unresolved V genes, and the cause of the others is not known. That table supplies the V and J calls and clone size; D and trimming were determined from the DNA. The sample table shows 150,000 to 200,000 clones, and 84% are seen once. Approximately 8.4% of the sample is in the top ten clones.

V lost 5 bases and J lost 5 bases; the stretch between them is 9 bases long. CDR1 and CDR2 are drawn from the germline V gene (reference sequence): LNHDA, SQIVND. The CDR3 numbers 12 residues from cysteine through phenylalanine. The read is trimmed to its CDR3 DNA, 36 bases read in frame from base 1. This TCR came from a woman in her fifties or sixties who had recovered from COVID-19. The chain is made from TRBV19 and TRBJ1-2; no confident D gene assignment can be made. Sample: PBMCs or T cells enriched from blood (not recorded which). At the DNA level, the sequence is TGTGCCAGTAGTTGGGCAGGATATGGCTACACCTTC. It translates to CASSWAGYGYTF. The full variable domain, completed from the reference TRBV19 and TRBJ1-2 proteins outside the CDR3, reads DGGITQSPKYLFRKEGQNVTLSCEQNLNHDAMYWYRQDPGQGLRLIYYSQIVNDFQKGDIAEGYSVSREKKESFPLTVTSAQKNPTAFYLCASSWAGYGYTFGSGTRLTVV.